The rows below give T cell receptor beta chains drawn from one sample of a study of early T cells in non-severe SARS-CoV-2 infection. TCRdb called the 5' RACE reads again in MiXCR, with one record for every CDR3 protein. The table has about 63,000 distinct CDR3 sequences, under 15% seen once. Sequences were obtained from whole blood. Source of these receptors: an adult who was a healthcare worker with PCR-confirmed SARS-CoV-2 infection or an uninfected control (not recorded which). Each CDR3 is given with its conserved first and last residue. Each record gives: V gene, D gene, J gene, clone size, CDR3 length, CDR3 protein, CDR3 DNA. D genes are given only for firm matches. Expanded clones are given a class, and other clones once, few, many or no size at all.

V gene: TRBV29-1
D gene: -
J gene: TRBJ2-7
clone size: many
CDR3 length: 14
CDR3 protein: CSVGLDSPSYEQYF
CDR3 DNA: TGCAGCGTTGGGTTGGACAGCCCCTCCTACGAGCAGTACTTC

V gene: TRBV7-2
D gene: TRBD1
J gene: TRBJ1-2
clone size: once
CDR3 length: 16
CDR3 protein: CASSPFYGQGAIGYTF
CDR3 DNA: TGTGCCAGCAGCCCTTTCTACGGACAGGGGGCGATAGGCTACACCTTC

V gene: TRBV14
D gene: -
J gene: TRBJ2-2
clone size: many
CDR3 length: 12
CDR3 protein: CASSVSTGELFF
CDR3 DNA: TGTGCCAGCAGCGTCAGCACCGGGGAGCTGTTTTTT

V gene: TRBV2
D gene: TRBD1
J gene: TRBJ1-1
clone size: many
CDR3 length: 14
CDR3 protein: CATEPPGQGRGAFF
CDR3 DNA: TGTGCCACCGAGCCGCCCGGACAGGGGCGGGGGGCTTTCTTT

V gene: TRBV7-8
D gene: -
J gene: TRBJ1-1
clone size: -
CDR3 length: 15
CDR3 protein: CASSLAGRVQTEAFF
CDR3 DNA: TGTGCCAGCAGCTTAGCCGGGCGGGTACAGACTGAAGCCTTCTTT

V gene: TRBV24-1
D gene: TRBD1
J gene: TRBJ2-6
clone size: many
CDR3 length: 18
CDR3 protein: CATSDYEQGQTGANVLTF
CDR3 DNA: TGTGCCACCAGTGATTATGAACAGGGACAGACTGGGGCCAACGTCCTGACTTTC

V gene: TRBV5-4
D gene: -
J gene: TRBJ2-2
clone size: few
CDR3 length: 14
CDR3 protein: CASSYGTLTGELFF
CDR3 DNA: TGTGCCAGCAGCTACGGGACACTCACCGGGGAGCTGTTTTTT

V gene: TRBV10-3
D gene: -
J gene: TRBJ1-1
clone size: many
CDR3 length: 15
CDR3 protein: CAISESRVANTEAFF
CDR3 DNA: TGTGCCATCAGTGAGTCGAGGGTTGCGAACACTGAAGCTTTCTTT

V gene: TRBV6-5
D gene: -
J gene: TRBJ2-7
clone size: many
CDR3 length: 13
CDR3 protein: CASSTQGSYEQYF
CDR3 DNA: TGTGCCAGCAGTACACAGGGCTCCTACGAGCAGTACTTC

V gene: TRBV7-2
D gene: -
J gene: TRBJ2-7
clone size: many
CDR3 length: 16
CDR3 protein: CASSWGSGYIPYEQYF
CDR3 DNA: TGTGCCAGCAGCTGGGGATCAGGATACATTCCCTACGAGCAGTACTTC

V gene: TRBV5-1
D gene: TRBD2
J gene: TRBJ2-3
clone size: -
CDR3 length: 16
CDR3 protein: CASSRTGGLATDTQYF
CDR3 DNA: TGCGCCAGCAGCCGTACGGGTGGACTAGCGACAGATACGCAGTATTTT

V gene: TRBV20-1
D gene: -
J gene: TRBJ2-1
clone size: -
CDR3 length: 12
CDR3 protein: CSARDPSREQFF
CDR3 DNA: TGCAGTGCCAGAGATCCAAGCCGGGAGCAGTTCTTC

V gene: TRBV11-2
D gene: -
J gene: TRBJ2-1
clone size: many
CDR3 length: 14
CDR3 protein: CASSLAGVRNEQFF
CDR3 DNA: TGTGCCAGCAGCTTAGCAGGTGTGCGGAATGAGCAGTTCTTC

V gene: TRBV19
D gene: -
J gene: TRBJ2-7
clone size: many
CDR3 length: 15
CDR3 protein: CASSRKIAESYEQYF
CDR3 DNA: TGTGCCAGTAGTAGGAAGATCGCGGAGTCCTACGAGCAGTACTTC

V gene: TRBV12-3/TRBV12-4
D gene: -
J gene: TRBJ2-2
clone size: many
CDR3 length: 14
CDR3 protein: CASRTGIVTGELFF
CDR3 DNA: TGTGCCAGCAGGACGGGGATTGTCACCGGGGAGCTGTTTTTT

V gene: TRBV4-1
D gene: -
J gene: TRBJ1-4
clone size: few
CDR3 length: 16
CDR3 protein: CASSQPLQGRGEKLFF
CDR3 DNA: TGCGCCAGCAGCCAACCCTTACAGGGTAGGGGTGAAAAACTGTTTTTT

V gene: TRBV7-3
D gene: -
J gene: TRBJ2-2
clone size: few
CDR3 length: 13
CDR3 protein: CASSPSDTGELFF
CDR3 DNA: TGTGCCAGCAGCCCCTCGGACACCGGGGAGCTGTTTTTT

V gene: TRBV9
D gene: TRBD1
J gene: TRBJ1-5
clone size: -
CDR3 length: 14
CDR3 protein: CASSVGGGGQPQHF
CDR3 DNA: TGTGCCAGCAGCGTAGGGGGAGGGGGCCAGCCCCAGCATTTT

V gene: TRBV2
D gene: -
J gene: TRBJ2-7
clone size: few
CDR3 length: 15
CDR3 protein: CASSSEAGFPYEQYF
CDR3 DNA: TGTGCCAGCAGCTCAGAGGCAGGGTTCCCCTACGAGCAGTACTTC

V gene: TRBV13
D gene: -
J gene: TRBJ1-4
clone size: -
CDR3 length: 16
CDR3 protein: CASSLGQFATNEKLFF
CDR3 DNA: TGTGCCAGCAGCTTAGGCCAGTTTGCAACTAATGAAAAACTGTTTTTT

V gene: TRBV24-1
D gene: -
J gene: TRBJ2-2
clone size: -
CDR3 length: 16
CDR3 protein: CATSGPSGDSTGELFF
CDR3 DNA: TGTGCCACCAGTGGGCCTTCGGGGGACAGCACCGGGGAGCTGTTTTTT

V gene: TRBV3-1
D gene: -
J gene: TRBJ1-1
clone size: many
CDR3 length: 13
CDR3 protein: CASSQDPGSEAFF
CDR3 DNA: TGTGCCAGCAGCCAAGATCCGGGGTCTGAAGCTTTCTTT

V gene: TRBV6-5
D gene: -
J gene: TRBJ2-6
clone size: many
CDR3 length: 15
CDR3 protein: CASSRRSPGANVLTF
CDR3 DNA: TGTGCCAGCAGTCGGAGATCTCCTGGGGCCAACGTCCTGACTTTC

V gene: TRBV11-2
D gene: -
J gene: TRBJ2-3
clone size: -
CDR3 length: 14
CDR3 protein: CASSLFQLTDTQYF
CDR3 DNA: TGTGCCAGCAGCTTATTTCAGCTGACAGATACGCAGTATTTT

V gene: TRBV12-5
D gene: -
J gene: TRBJ1-5
clone size: -
CDR3 length: 14
CDR3 protein: CASGLAGFNQPQHF
CDR3 DNA: TGTGCTAGTGGTTTGGCGGGCTTCAATCAGCCCCAGCATTTT

V gene: TRBV4-1
D gene: TRBD1
J gene: TRBJ2-7
clone size: many
CDR3 length: 16
CDR3 protein: CASSQDRDRAPYEQYF
CDR3 DNA: TGCGCCAGCAGCCAAGATCGGGACAGGGCTCCCTACGAGCAGTACTTC

V gene: TRBV6-5
D gene: TRBD1
J gene: TRBJ2-5
clone size: -
CDR3 length: 19
CDR3 protein: CASSWARPGTGGKRGTQYF
CDR3 DNA: TGTGCCAGCAGTTGGGCCCGTCCCGGGACAGGGGGAAAAAGGGGGACCCAGTACTTC

V gene: TRBV14
D gene: TRBD2
J gene: TRBJ2-2
clone size: many
CDR3 length: 17
CDR3 protein: CASSHRTGLAGAGELFF
CDR3 DNA: TGTGCCAGCAGCCACCGGACGGGACTAGCGGGGGCCGGGGAGCTGTTTTTT

V gene: TRBV25-1
D gene: -
J gene: TRBJ2-2
clone size: many
CDR3 length: 13
CDR3 protein: CASSVSRAGELFF
CDR3 DNA: TGTGCCAGCAGTGTCTCGAGAGCCGGGGAGCTGTTTTTT

V gene: TRBV6-2/TRBV6-3
D gene: -
J gene: TRBJ2-1
clone size: -
CDR3 length: 13
CDR3 protein: CASSLTNHNEQFF
CDR3 DNA: TGTGCCAGCAGTTTGACAAATCACAATGAGCAGTTCTTC

V gene: TRBV10-3
D gene: TRBD1
J gene: TRBJ2-5
clone size: many
CDR3 length: 14
CDR3 protein: CAISEPDRKETQYF
CDR3 DNA: TGTGCCATCAGTGAGCCGGACAGGAAAGAGACCCAGTACTTC

V gene: TRBV6-2/TRBV6-3
D gene: TRBD2
J gene: TRBJ2-5
clone size: -
CDR3 length: 16
CDR3 protein: CASSYSLAGDRETQYF
CDR3 DNA: TGTGCCAGCAGTTACTCCCTAGCGGGGGACCGGGAGACCCAGTACTTC

V gene: TRBV3-1
D gene: -
J gene: TRBJ1-1
clone size: -
CDR3 length: 12
CDR3 protein: CASSQAGREAFF
CDR3 DNA: TGTGCCAGCAGCCAGGCGGGGAGGGAAGCTTTCTTT

V gene: TRBV10-2
D gene: -
J gene: TRBJ2-1
clone size: once
CDR3 length: 12
CDR3 protein: CALRGPHNEQFF
CDR3 DNA: TGCGCACTTAGGGGCCCACACAATGAGCAGTTCTTC

V gene: TRBV7-2
D gene: -
J gene: TRBJ2-1
clone size: many
CDR3 length: 15
CDR3 protein: CASSLDRSAYNEQFF
CDR3 DNA: TGTGCCAGCAGCTTAGACAGGAGCGCTTACAATGAGCAGTTCTTC

V gene: TRBV4-1
D gene: TRBD1
J gene: TRBJ1-2
clone size: many
CDR3 length: 16
CDR3 protein: CASSQEGQGANYGYTF
CDR3 DNA: TGCGCCAGCAGCCAAGAGGGACAGGGGGCCAACTATGGCTACACCTTC

V gene: TRBV7-8
D gene: -
J gene: TRBJ2-3
clone size: -
CDR3 length: 16
CDR3 protein: CASSANRDISTDTQYF
CDR3 DNA: TGTGCCAGCAGCGCGAACCGGGACATCAGCACAGATACGCAGTATTTT

V gene: TRBV3-1
D gene: -
J gene: TRBJ1-1
clone size: many
CDR3 length: 13
CDR3 protein: CASSQDSGTEAFF
CDR3 DNA: TGTGCCAGCAGCCAAGATTCGGGGACTGAAGCTTTCTTT

V gene: TRBV9
D gene: TRBD1
J gene: TRBJ1-5
clone size: many
CDR3 length: 14
CDR3 protein: CASSVEGGDQPQHF
CDR3 DNA: TGTGCCAGCAGCGTAGAAGGGGGCGATCAGCCCCAGCATTTT

V gene: TRBV29-1
D gene: -
J gene: TRBJ2-2
clone size: few
CDR3 length: 12
CDR3 protein: CSVADPTGELFF
CDR3 DNA: TGCAGCGTTGCTGACCCCACCGGGGAGCTGTTTTTT

V gene: TRBV7-9
D gene: TRBD1
J gene: TRBJ1-2
clone size: many
CDR3 length: 12
CDR3 protein: CASSRTGYGYTF
CDR3 DNA: TGTGCCAGCAGCCGGACAGGCTACGGCTACACCTTC

V gene: TRBV5-1
D gene: TRBD1
J gene: TRBJ1-1
clone size: -
CDR3 length: 14
CDR3 protein: CASSLNDRATEAFF
CDR3 DNA: TGCGCCAGCAGCTTAAATGACAGGGCCACTGAAGCTTTCTTT

V gene: TRBV7-6
D gene: -
J gene: TRBJ2-5
clone size: once
CDR3 length: 13
CDR3 protein: CASSLTESGTQHF
CDR3 DNA: TGTGCCAGCAGCTTAACGGAGTCAGGGACCCAGCACTTC

V gene: TRBV4-3
D gene: TRBD1
J gene: TRBJ2-7
clone size: many
CDR3 length: 15
CDR3 protein: CASSLRQGASYEQYF
CDR3 DNA: TGCGCCAGCAGCCTCCGACAGGGGGCTTCCTACGAGCAGTACTTC

V gene: TRBV27
D gene: TRBD1
J gene: TRBJ1-2
clone size: -
CDR3 length: 12
CDR3 protein: CASKTGTYGYTF
CDR3 DNA: TGTGCCAGTAAGACAGGGACCTATGGCTACACCTTC